The rows below give T cell receptor beta chains drawn from one sample of a study of blood T cell repertoires in COVID-19. The protocol was immunoSEQ multiplex PCR, while the TCRdb copy is restricted to in-frame clones and leaves out a portion. Of 300,000 to 400,000 clones listed, 70% to 90% are singletons. The sequenced sample was peripheral blood. These receptors came from a human donor in a cohort sampled during active COVID-19. Both conserved end residues are part of each CDR3. A D gene is named only where the DNA matches it firmly. For some rows the clone size is stated as once, few or many, or as a class when expanded; others skip it.

cdr3_length	v_call	clone_size	d_call	j_call	cdr3_aa	cdr3_nt
15	TRBV7-6	NA	NA	TRBJ1-4	CASSLGSSTREKLFF	TGTGCCAGCAGCTTAGGCAGTTCCACTAGAGAAAAACTGTTTTTT
15	TRBV2	NA	TRBD1	TRBJ2-1	CASNSKQGAYNEQFF	TGTGCCAGCAACAGTAAACAGGGGGCATACAATGAGCAGTTCTTC
14	TRBV6-5	NA	TRBD2	TRBJ2-7	CASSLGLAGYEQYF	TGTGCCAGCAGTCTCGGACTAGCGGGGTACGAGCAGTACTTC
16	TRBV6-5	NA	NA	TRBJ1-1	CASSYSSWAGSTEAFF	TGTGCCAGCAGTTACTCGAGTTGGGCAGGGTCCACTGAAGCTTTCTTT
16	TRBV3-1/TRBV3-2	NA	TRBD1	TRBJ1-3	CASSRKADRAGNTIYF	TGTGCCAGCAGCCGCAAAGCGGACAGGGCCGGAAACACCATATATTTT
18	TRBV25-1	NA	TRBD1	TRBJ1-6	CASSDLLDRGGKNSPLHF	TGTGCCAGCAGTGATTTGTTGGACAGGGGTGGAAAAAATTCACCCCTCCACTTT
14	TRBV4-2	NA	TRBD1	TRBJ1-2	CASSLQGANYGYTF	TGTGCCAGCAGCCTACAGGGGGCTAACTATGGCTACACCTTC
15	TRBV5-8	NA	NA	TRBJ1-4	CASFSTGFRNEKLFF	TGTGCCAGTTTTAGTACAGGGTTCAGGAATGAAAAACTGTTTTTT
13	TRBV24-1	NA	NA	TRBJ1-5	CATSGGGNQPQHF	TGTGCCACCAGCGGGGGAGGCAATCAGCCCCAGCATTTT
13	TRBV11-3	NA	NA	TRBJ2-5	CASSLSIQETQYF	TGTGCCAGCAGCTTAAGCATCCAAGAGACCCAGTACTTC
13	TRBV6-5	once	TRBD1	TRBJ1-6	CASSLGQASPLHF	TGTGCCAGCAGCCTGGGACAGGCTTCACCCCTCCACTTT
13	TRBV6-5	NA	TRBD1	TRBJ2-7	CATLPTGAYEQYF	TGTGCCACCCTCCCCACAGGGGCCTACGAGCAGTACTTC
13	TRBV12-3/TRBV12-4	NA	NA	TRBJ1-1	CASSLGSGTEAFF	TGTGCCAGCAGTTTAGGTTCGGGGACTGAAGCTTTCTTT
14	TRBV5-6	NA	NA	TRBJ1-2	CASSLVPVNYGYTF	TGTGCCAGCAGCTTGGTCCCGGTCAACTATGGCTACACCTTC
13	TRBV6-6	NA	NA	TRBJ1-5	CASSRTLISAQHF	TGTGCCAGCAGTCGGACTCTCATTTCAGCCCAGCATTTT
15	TRBV30	NA	NA	TRBJ1-1	CAWNRDYAMNTEAFF	TGTGCCTGGAACAGGGACTACGCCATGAACACTGAAGCTTTCTTT
16	TRBV9	NA	TRBD1	TRBJ2-7	CASSPRTDRASYEQYF	TGTGCCAGCAGCCCCCGGACAGACAGGGCCTCCTACGAGCAGTACTTC
16	TRBV6-5	NA	TRBD2	TRBJ2-1	CASSSLLAEAYNEQFF	TGTGCCAGCAGTTCTCTACTAGCGGAAGCCTACAATGAGCAGTTCTTC
16	TRBV11-3	NA	TRBD1	TRBJ2-2	CASSPGTGGWDGELFF	TGTGCCAGCAGCCCCGGGACAGGGGGCTGGGACGGGGAGCTGTTTTTT
16	TRBV5-4	NA	NA	TRBJ2-2	CASSLGATPNTGELFF	TGTGCCAGCAGCTTAGGAGCGACCCCGAACACCGGGGAGCTGTTTTTT
12	TRBV12-3/TRBV12-4	NA	NA	TRBJ1-2	CASSLRGYGYTF	TGTGCCAGCAGTCTCCGGGGTTATGGCTACACCTTC
14	TRBV7-8	NA	TRBD1	TRBJ1-1	CASSYRQGNTEAFF	TGTGCCAGCAGCTACAGACAGGGGAACACTGAAGCTTTCTTT
13	TRBV19	NA	NA	TRBJ1-2	CASRLAVGSGYTF	TGTGCCAGTAGACTGGCTGTAGGGAGTGGCTACACCTTC
13	TRBV5-4	NA	NA	TRBJ2-4	CASSYRLENIQYF	TGTGCCAGCAGCTATCGGCTAGAAAACATTCAGTACTTC
13	TRBV2	NA	NA	TRBJ1-2	CASTHPRQSGYTF	TGTGCCAGCACCCACCCCAGACAGTCTGGCTACACCTTC
16	TRBV11-2	NA	TRBD2	TRBJ2-1	CASSTTRGGQYNEQFF	TGTGCCAGCAGCACAACCCGGGGGGGCCAATACAATGAGCAGTTCTTC
15	TRBV6-5	few	TRBD1	TRBJ1-4	CASSYSGTGYEKLFF	TGTGCCAGCAGTTACTCCGGGACAGGGTATGAAAAACTGTTTTTT
15	TRBV28	NA	TRBD2	TRBJ2-7	CASSSLRLADDEQYF	TGTGCCAGCAGTTCCCTCAGACTAGCAGATGACGAGCAGTACTTC
15	TRBV18	NA	NA	TRBJ1-2	CASSPPQDTGYGYTF	TGTGCCAGCTCACCTCCCCAGGACACGGGCTATGGCTACACCTTC
11	TRBV6-5	few	NA	TRBJ1-4	CASRDYEKLFF	TGTGCCAGCAGGGACTATGAAAAACTGTTTTTT
14	TRBV19	once	NA	TRBJ1-5	CASSISAGNQPQHF	TGTGCCAGTAGTATCTCGGCGGGGAATCAGCCCCAGCATTTT
15	TRBV28	NA	TRBD1	TRBJ1-1	CASSFADRSYTEAFF	TGTGCCAGCAGTTTTGCGGACAGGAGTTACACTGAAGCTTTCTTT
12	TRBV2	NA	NA	TRBJ2-5	CASSQTRETQYF	TGTGCCAGCAGCCAGACTAGGGAGACCCAGTACTTC